The 15 T cell receptor beta chains presented below share a single source sample, sequenced in a study of cytomegalovirus exposure and HLA in healthy donors. PCR used 60 Vbeta primers and 13 Jbeta primers. TCRdb keeps only in-frame clones here, not all; method: immunoSEQ multiplex PCR. The table includes about 200,000 clones, 82% detected once. The sample consisted of PBMCs. These receptor sequences come from a woman between 35 and 50 years old in good health and CMV-seronegative.

V gene TRBV10-3 combines with J gene TRBJ2-7; 7 positions agree with TRBD1. CDR1 and CDR2 (germline): ENHRY, SYGVKD. The junction had 2 bases not matched to a gene; V was cut back by 3 bases and J by 0 bases. The CDR3 extends over 14 amino acids. In DNA, the CDR3 is TGTGCCATCAGTGAACGGGACAGCTCCTACGAGCAGTACTTC. Protein sequence: CAISERDSSYEQYF.

The rearrangement joins TRBV14 to TRBJ1-3; maybe TRBD1 (6 bases). V was shortened by 5 bases and J by 4 bases, with 12 bases between the two germline ends. The CDR3 extends over 14 amino acids. Germline V gene data show CDR1 as SGHDN and CDR2 as FVKESK. The CDR3 region is CASSTRTGGNTIYF. CDR3 nucleotide sequence: TGTGCCAGCAGCACACGTACAGGGGGAAACACCATATATTTT.

The rearrangement uses TRBV4-1 and TRBJ2-3; TRBD1 matches at 9 bases. V gave up 3 bases and J gave up 6 bases; unmatched junction bases: 7. CDR3 length equals 15 residues. Germline-derived CDR1 and CDR2 are MGHRA and YSYEKL. The CDR3 sequence: CASSHWWDRADTQYF. CDR3 sequence (DNA): TGCGCCAGCAGCCATTGGTGGGACAGGGCTGATACGCAGTATTTT.

The chain is built from TRBV14 and TRBJ2-5; 9 nucleotides agree with TRBD2. The J call may be in error: the DNA end matches TRBJ2-7 better. CDR1 and CDR2 from the germline V gene are SGHDN and FVKESK. The CDR3 is made up of 17 amino acids. CDR3 sequence (DNA): TGTGCCAGCAGCCAAGATTGGGCGGGAGGGCCGTTCTACGAGCAGTACTTC. Residues: CASSQDWAGGPFYEQYF.

The chain joins TRBV30 to TRBJ2-1; D may be TRBD2 (5 bases). The CDR3 has 13 amino acids. Germline-derived CDR1 and CDR2 are GTSNPN and SVGIG (reference sequence). V was shortened by 7 bases and J by 6 bases, with 16 bases between the two germline ends. The CDR3 coding sequence is TGTGCCTCGGGGATAGCCTCCGCCAATGAGCAGTTCTTC. This sequence encodes CASGIASANEQFF.

This clone was counted a few times. The V and J genes are TRBV6-5 and TRBJ2-1, with 9 nucleotides matching TRBD2. Germline V gene data show CDR1 as MNHEY and CDR2 as SVGAGI. This CDR3 comprises 14 residues. The V segment lost 2 bases and the J segment 9 bases; nucleotides outside the gene matches: 5. The CDR3, as DNA: TGTGCCAGCAGTTACGGCGGGAGGGCGGGTGAGCAGTTCTTC. This encodes CASSYGGRAGEQFF.

In this sample, this clone turned up a few times. The genes are TRBV10-3 and TRBJ2-7, with 8 nucleotides matching TRBD1. CDR1 and CDR2 from the germline V gene are ENHRY and SYGVKD. The CDR3 runs 14 residues. V trimming: 4 bases; J trimming: 6 bases; junction bases outside the gene matches: 8. The CDR3 reads CAISGTGNVGEQYF. The CDR3 DNA reads as TGTGCCATCAGTGGGACAGGGAATGTAGGCGAGCAGTACTTC.

The chain has TRBV9 and TRBJ2-1, with 8 bases identical to TRBD2. CDR1 is SGDLS, CDR2 YYNGEE, per germline. The CDR3 length is 15 residues. Trimming cost V 3 bases and J 9 bases; bases outside gene matches: 11. DNA for the CDR3: TGTGCCAGCAGCGGGAGCGGGAGCCAACTCAGTGAGCAGTTCTTC. Translated: CASSGSGSQLSEQFF.

The chain has TRBV2 and TRBJ2-3; D is perhaps TRBD2 (6 bases). The V and J ends lost 4 bases and 0 bases respectively, with 11 bases between them. The CDR3 loop spans 15 amino acids. Germline values: CDR1 SNHLY, CDR2 FYNNEI. The CDR3 DNA sequence: TGTGCCAGCAGTGTTGCGGGAAGGAGCACAGATACGCAGTATTTT. Its protein is CASSVAGRSTDTQYF. The entire variable domain, with the rest obtained from reference TRBV2 and TRBJ2-3, is as follows: EPEVTQTPSHQVTQMGQEVILRCVPISNHLYFYWYRQILGQKVEFLVSFYNNEISEKSEIFDDQFSVERPDGSNFTLKIRSTKLEDSAMYFCASSVAGRSTDTQYFGPGTRLTVL.

The chain combines TRBV15 with TRBJ1-2, with 7 bases lining up with TRBD1. V was clipped by 8 bases and J by 4 bases; unmatched bases: 34. Germline lookup yields CDR1 LNHNV and CDR2 YYDKDF (reference sequence). The CDR3 runs to 22 residues. The CDR3 nucleotides are TGTGCCACCCAGCGGACACGGGGATCGATAGGGACAGAAGGATCAATTAGCTATGGCTACACCTTC. Protein: CATQRTRGSIGTEGSISYGYTF.

The table lists this clone with a few counts. The chain is built from TRBV6-1 and TRBJ1-1, with a possible D match to TRBD1 (5 bases). CDR1 MNHNS and CDR2 SASEGT come from the germline V gene. The germline V and J ends were trimmed by 2 bases and 1 base, with 11 bases remaining between them. The CDR3 extends over 15 amino acids. The CDR3 sequence: CASSESGHTNTEAFF. The DNA of the CDR3 is TGTGCCAGCAGTGAATCAGGACACACGAACACTGAAGCTTTCTTT.

This chain links TRBV6-4 with TRBJ2-2; D is possibly TRBD2 (6 bases). CDR3 length: 15 amino acids. Germline CDR1 and CDR2: MRHNA and SNTAGT. V lost 4 bases, J lost 7 bases, and 16 bases lay in between. This chain's CDR3 is CASSAQGLENGELFF. CDR3 nucleotides: TGTGCCAGCAGTGCTCAGGGACTGGAAAACGGGGAGCTGTTTTTT.

The V and J genes are TRBV28 and TRBJ1-5; possibly TRBD1 for D (6 bases). Germline lookup yields CDR1 MDHEN and CDR2 SYDVKM. The CDR3 loop spans 19 amino acids. Trimming left V 3 bases short and J 3 bases short, with 24 bases between. CDR3: CASSLGGASFQLVNQPQHF. The CDR3 DNA follows: TGTGCCAGCAGTTTGGGGGGGGCTTCGTTCCAGCTCGTCAATCAGCCCCAGCATTTT.

This clone was seen only a few times. The gene calls are TRBV4-1 and TRBJ2-7; D may be TRBD1 (6 bases). Germline V gene data show CDR1 as MGHRA and CDR2 as YSYEKL. The CDR3 extends over 14 amino acids. V was shortened by 1 base and J by 5 bases, with 12 bases between the two germline ends. The DNA for the CDR3 is TGCGCCAGCAGCCAAGTAGGCAGGGGCCACGAGCAGTACTTC. Translation: CASSQVGRGHEQYF.

The CDR3 spells CASRLNLDRAHTYEQYF. CDR3 in DNA: TGTGCCAGCAGATTAAATCTAGACAGGGCGCATACCTACGAGCAGTACTTC. V is TRBV28 and J is TRBJ2-7, with 7 bases matching TRBD1. Per the germline V gene, CDR1 is MDHEN and CDR2 is SYDVKM. The CDR3 loop spans 17 amino acids. The junction had 16 bases not matched to a gene; V was cut back by 6 bases and J by 2 bases.